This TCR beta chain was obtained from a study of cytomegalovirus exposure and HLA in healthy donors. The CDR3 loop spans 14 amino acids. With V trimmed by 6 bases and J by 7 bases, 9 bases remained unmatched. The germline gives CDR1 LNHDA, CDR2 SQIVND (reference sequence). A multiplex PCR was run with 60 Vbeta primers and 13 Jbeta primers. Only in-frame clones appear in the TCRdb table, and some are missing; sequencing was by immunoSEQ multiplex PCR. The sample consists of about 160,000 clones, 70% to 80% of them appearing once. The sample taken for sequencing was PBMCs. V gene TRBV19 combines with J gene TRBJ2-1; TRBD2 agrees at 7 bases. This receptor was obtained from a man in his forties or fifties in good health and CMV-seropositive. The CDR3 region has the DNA TGTGCCAGTAGAGCCAGCGGGGTTGGGAATGAGCAGTTCTTC. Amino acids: CASRASGVGNEQFF.